The clone carrying this TCR beta chain was picked up many times. The data were obtained in a study of T cells in Graves' hyperthyroidism and ophthalmopathy. Amplification of TCR beta CDR3 regions was performed using RNA transcripts as template. The TCR CDR3 was amplified in a first-round RT-PCR using the HTBI primer set. Using its own MiXCR run on the multiplex PCR reads, TCRdb lists one record per CDR3 protein. The repertoire has about 600,000 distinct CDR3 sequences, 13% to 15% of them found once; the top ten carry roughly 7.7%. Germline CDR1 is MNHEY and CDR2 is SVGEGT. The V and J ends lost 2 bases and 8 bases, in that order; junction bases with no gene match: 10. The CDR3 loop spans 16 amino acids.

The sequence was obtained from a woman in her late teens or twenties with Graves' ophthalmopathy. Sequenced sample: blood. The V gene is TRBV6-2 or TRBV6-3, the J gene TRBJ2-1; 9 bases match TRBD1. CDR3 protein: CASSYKQGAVNDEQFF. The CDR3 nucleotides read TGTGCCAGCAGTTACAAACAGGGGGCGGTAAACGATGAGCAGTTCTTC.